These T cell receptor beta chains were read from a single sample in a study of T cell repertoires in cytomegalovirus infection. TCRdb called the reads again in MiXCR, with one record for every CDR3 protein. The sample consists of some 180,000 distinct CDR3 sequences, about 15% of them appearing once. Source material: CD8+ T cells from PBMCs. The receptors derive from a human donor in good health (CMV status not recorded). Some clones in this sample may be carry-over from other donors' samples. Each CDR3 is given with its conserved first and last residue. D genes are given only for firm matches. Clone size is given for some rows only: seen once, a few or many times, or a class if the clone is expanded.

len,j_gene,d_gene,abundance,v_gene,CDR3aa,CDR3nt
14,TRBJ1-1,NA,many,TRBV7-9,CASSPGRLNTEAFF,TGTGCCAGCAGCCCCGGACGGCTGAACACTGAAGCTTTCTTT
14,TRBJ2-3,NA,NA,TRBV11-2,CASSLDFAPDTQYF,TGTGCCAGCAGCTTAGACTTCGCCCCAGATACGCAGTATTTT
14,TRBJ2-7,TRBD1,NA,TRBV10-3,CAISEGQVLGEQYF,TGTGCCATCAGTGAGGGACAGGTACTAGGCGAGCAGTACTTC
14,TRBJ2-1,TRBD2,few,TRBV9,CASSVSGGPNEQFF,TGTGCCAGCAGCGTGAGCGGGGGGCCCAATGAGCAGTTCTTC
14,TRBJ1-1,NA,NA,TRBV30,CAWSVPPYNTEAFF,TGTGCCTGGAGTGTACCGCCGTACAACACTGAAGCTTTCTTT
14,TRBJ1-1,TRBD1,few,TRBV7-6,CASSPGTGGTEAFF,TGTGCCAGCAGCCCCGGGACAGGGGGCACTGAAGCTTTCTTT
15,TRBJ2-3,NA,NA,TRBV5-5,CASSLGQGTTDTQYF,TGTGCCAGCAGCTTGGGTCAGGGGACCACAGATACGCAGTATTTT
12,TRBJ1-2,NA,NA,TRBV12-3/TRBV12-4,CASSFPGYGYTF,TGTGCCAGCAGTTTTCCGGGGTATGGCTACACCTTC
13,TRBJ1-3,NA,few,TRBV7-2,CASSFDTGNTIYF,TGTGCCAGCAGCTTTGATACTGGAAACACCATATATTTT
13,TRBJ2-1,NA,few,TRBV2,CASIAPRRNEQFF,TGTGCCAGCATCGCACCCAGGCGAAATGAGCAGTTCTTC
14,TRBJ1-1,NA,NA,TRBV5-6,CASSWEQGRTEAFF,TGTGCCAGCAGCTGGGAACAGGGAAGGACTGAAGCTTTCTTT